This T cell receptor (beta chain) emerged from a study of siplizumab effects on memory and regulatory T cells. The trim removed 5 bases at V and 2 bases at J, leaving 6 bases unmatched. Germline V gene sequence: CDR1 MNHEY, CDR2 SVGAGI. The CDR3 runs to 15 residues. The table came from immunoSEQ multiplex PCR; TCRdb's copy has only in-frame clones and leaves some out. Of around 100,000 clones in the sample, 91% were seen once. A single count supports this clone. Its antigen remains unidentified. The study's findings and limits: Among alloreactive clones, only a minor fraction mapped to unstimulated subsets. The authors could not assign a naive or memory phenotype to roughly 75-97% of proliferating CD4+ or CD8+ clones.

The chain employs TRBV6-5 and TRBJ2-3, with 8 nucleotides matching TRBD2. The receptor was derived from a human donor in good health. Some clones in this sample may be carry-over from other donors' samples. Sequenced material: CD4+ T cells sorted from blood. The CDR3 region is CASSHSGSITDTQYF. The CDR3 nucleotides read TGTGCCAGCAGTCACAGCGGGAGCATCACAGATACGCAGTATTTT.